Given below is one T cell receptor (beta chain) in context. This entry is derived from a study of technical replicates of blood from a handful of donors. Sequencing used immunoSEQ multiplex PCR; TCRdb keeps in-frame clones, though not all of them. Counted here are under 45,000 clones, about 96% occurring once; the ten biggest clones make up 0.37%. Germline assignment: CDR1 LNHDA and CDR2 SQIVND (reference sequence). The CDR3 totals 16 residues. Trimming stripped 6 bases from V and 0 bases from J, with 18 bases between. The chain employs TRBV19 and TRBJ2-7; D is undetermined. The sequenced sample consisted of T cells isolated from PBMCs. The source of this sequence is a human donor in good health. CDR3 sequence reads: CASSPTVLPSSYEQYF. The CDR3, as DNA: TGTGCCAGTAGCCCTACAGTGCTACCCTCCTCCTACGAGCAGTACTTC.